The 9 T cell receptor beta chains below all came from one sample that was sequenced in a study of T-cell memory formation after mild COVID-19. Using its own MiXCR run on the 5' RACE reads, TCRdb lists one record per CDR3 protein. Here the sample spans some 300,000 distinct CDR3 sequences, 20% to 25% being singletons. The source material was PBMCs or a T cell subset sorted from them (not recorded which). Receptors were obtained from a man between 18 and 29 years old who had mild COVID-19 (a few samples of this study predate the infection). Cell type and time point are not known.

This clonotype was detected only a few times. This rearrangement joins TRBV4-2 to TRBJ2-3; D call uncertain. The CDR3 runs to 15 residues. Trimming pared 0 bases from V and 2 bases from J, leaving 9 bases between. The germline V gene has CDR1 LGHNA and CDR2 YNFKEQ. The CDR3 DNA reads as TGTGCCAGCAGCCAAGAGGTGGCCCACACAGATACGCAGTATTTT. As protein: CASSQEVAHTDTQYF.

This clonotype showed up many times. The gene calls are TRBV7-8 and TRBJ1-2; D remains ambiguous. Germline V gene data show CDR1 as SGHVS and CDR2 as FQNEAQ. V shed 5 bases and J shed 8 bases, with 21 bases lying between them. The CDR3 sequence is 15 residues long. This CDR3 is CASSPLVASYGGYTF. The CDR3 region has the DNA TGTGCCAGCAGCCCCTTGGTAGCCTCATACGGGGGCTACACCTTC. Based on the CDR3 plus reference TRBV7-8 and TRBJ1-2, the full variable domain is GAGVSQSPRYKVAKRGQDVALRCDPISGHVSLFWYQQALGQGPEFLTYFQNEAQLDKSGLPSDRFFAERPEGSVSTLKIQRTQQEDSAVYLCASSPLVASYGGYTFGSGTRLTVV.

This clonotype was recorded many times. The V call is TRBV5-1, the J call TRBJ1-1; 7 bases match TRBD1. From germline, CDR1 is SGHRS and CDR2 YFSETQ. This CDR3 is 13 amino acids long. Trimming at V came to 4 bases and at J to 5 bases, leaving 5 bases not matched to a gene. This CDR3 is CASSQQGQTEAFF. CDR3 sequence (DNA): TGCGCCAGCAGCCAACAGGGGCAAACTGAAGCTTTCTTT.

The chain joins TRBV20-1 to TRBJ2-2; 10 positions match TRBD2. This CDR3 spans 14 amino acids. V lost 7 bases and J lost 1; bases outside the gene matches: 3. CDR1 DFQATT and CDR2 SNEGSKA come from the germline V gene (reference sequence). The CDR3 DNA is TGCAGTGATCGGACTAGCGGGAACACCGGGGAGCTGTTTTTT. It yields the protein CSDRTSGNTGELFF.

This clonotype was seen only a few times. The rearrangement uses TRBV24-1 and TRBJ1-2, with D possibly TRBD1 on 6 matching bases. The CDR3 consists of 14 residues. The ends were cut back, 1 base at V and 1 base at J, with 6 bases in the middle. Germline-derived CDR1 and CDR2 are KGHDR and SFDVKD. CDR3 sequence: CATSDFRGNYGYTF. As DNA, the CDR3 is TGTGCCACCAGTGATTTCAGGGGTAACTATGGCTACACCTTC.

This clonotype was seen a few times. This chain uses TRBV2 with TRBJ2-2; D is possibly TRBD2 (6 bases). This CDR3 comprises 12 residues. The germline V and J ends were trimmed by 11 bases and 3 bases, with 10 bases remaining between them. Germline CDR1 is SNHLY and CDR2 is FYNNEI. In nucleotides, the CDR3 is TGTGCCGGAACGGGGGACACCGGGGAGCTGTTTTTT. Residues: CAGTGDTGELFF.

This clonotype appeared many times. The chain couples TRBV7-2 to TRBJ2-5, with D tentatively TRBD2 (5 bases). Between the trimmed V and J ends, which lost 2 bases and 5 bases, there was a span of 9 bases. The CDR3 has 13 amino acids. CDR1 and CDR2 (germline): SGHTA, FQGNSA. CDR3 amino acids: CASSLREIETQYF. The CDR3 DNA reads as TGTGCCAGCAGCTTAAGGGAGATTGAGACCCAGTACTTC.

V gene TRBV6-2 or TRBV6-3 combines with J gene TRBJ2-1; D is unresolved. Germline values: CDR1 MNHEY, CDR2 SVGEGT. This CDR3 is built from 16 residues. The ends were cut back, 2 bases at V and 3 bases at J, with 14 bases in the middle. The CDR3 loop is CASSYRTAAGYNEQFF. In DNA, the CDR3 is TGTGCCAGCAGTTACCGTACCGCGGCAGGCTACAATGAGCAGTTCTTC.

The chain couples TRBV20-1 to TRBJ1-1; D may be TRBD1 (5 bases). The CDR3 extends over 13 amino acids. Germline V gene sequence: CDR1 DFQATT, CDR2 SNEGSKA (reference sequence). With 0 bases removed from V and 12 bases from J, the gap between germline ends came to 17 bases. The CDR3 reads CSARDPRGEGPFF. The CDR3 DNA follows: TGCAGTGCTAGAGACCCCCGCGGGGAGGGGCCTTTCTTT.